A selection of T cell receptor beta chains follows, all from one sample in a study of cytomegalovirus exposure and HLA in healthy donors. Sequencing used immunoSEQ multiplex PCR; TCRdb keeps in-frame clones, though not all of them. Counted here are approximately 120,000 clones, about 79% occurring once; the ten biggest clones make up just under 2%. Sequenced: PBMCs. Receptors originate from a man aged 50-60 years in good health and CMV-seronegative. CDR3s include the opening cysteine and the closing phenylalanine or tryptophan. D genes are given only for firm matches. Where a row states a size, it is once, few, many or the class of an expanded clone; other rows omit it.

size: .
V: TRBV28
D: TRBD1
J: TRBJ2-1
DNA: TGTGCCAGCAGCTACCCGGGACAGTATCTGTACAATGAGCAGTTCTTC
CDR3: CASSYPGQYLYNEQFF

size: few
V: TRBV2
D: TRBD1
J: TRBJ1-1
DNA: TGTGCCAGCAGCCCACAGGGGGCTTCGAACACTGAAGCTTTCTTT
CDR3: CASSPQGASNTEAFF

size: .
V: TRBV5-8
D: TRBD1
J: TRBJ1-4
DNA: TGTGCCAGCAGCTCAGGGGGGAAGTCTGAAAAACTGTTTTTT
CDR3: CASSSGGKSEKLFF

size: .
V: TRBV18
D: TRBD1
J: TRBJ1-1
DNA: TGTGCCAGCTCCCAACCGGGACAGTCGGTAATGAACACTGAAGCTTTCTTT
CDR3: CASSQPGQSVMNTEAFF

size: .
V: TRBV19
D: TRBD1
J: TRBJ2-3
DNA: TGTGCCAGTAGGGGAAGGGACAGGGGCACAGATACGCAGTATTTT
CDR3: CASRGRDRGTDTQYF

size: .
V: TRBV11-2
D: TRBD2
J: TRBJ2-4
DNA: TGTGCCAGCAGCCATAGCGGGGCTCTGAACATTCAGTACTTC
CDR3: CASSHSGALNIQYF

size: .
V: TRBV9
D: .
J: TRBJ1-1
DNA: TGTGCCAGCAGCGTAGGTCCCGTAAACACTGAAGCTTTCTTT
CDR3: CASSVGPVNTEAFF

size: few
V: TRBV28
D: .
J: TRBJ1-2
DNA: TGTGCGGCAAGTTTACAGTCGATTGGCTACACCTTC
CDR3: CAASLQSIGYTF

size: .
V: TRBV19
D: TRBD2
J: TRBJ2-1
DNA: TGTGCCAGTAGCCGACTTCTAGCGGGGGGGATGAATGAGCAGTTCTTC
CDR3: CASSRLLAGGMNEQFF

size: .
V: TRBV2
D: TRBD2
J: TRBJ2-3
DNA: TGTGCCAGCAGCTTACTAGCGGGGGGCACAGATACGCAGTATTTT
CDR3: CASSLLAGGTDTQYF

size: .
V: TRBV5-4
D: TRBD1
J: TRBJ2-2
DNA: TGTGCCAGCAGCTCGGGACAGGAGGACACCGGGGAGCTGTTTTTT
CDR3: CASSSGQEDTGELFF

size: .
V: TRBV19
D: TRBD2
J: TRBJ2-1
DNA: TGTGCCAGTAGTGCTCGACTAGCGGGGGAGCAGTTCTTC
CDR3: CASSARLAGEQFF

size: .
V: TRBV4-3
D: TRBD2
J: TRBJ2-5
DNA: TGCGCCAGCAGCCAGGGACTAGCGGGCCTTGACCAAGAGACCCAGTACTTC
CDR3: CASSQGLAGLDQETQYF

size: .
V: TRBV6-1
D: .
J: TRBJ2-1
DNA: TGTGCCAGCAGTCCGACAGAGAGCTCCTACAATGAGCAGTTCTTC
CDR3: CASSPTESSYNEQFF

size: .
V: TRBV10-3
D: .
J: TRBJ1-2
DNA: TGTGCCATCAGCCGTCGGGAGGGAAGCTATGGCTACACCTTC
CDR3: CAISRREGSYGYTF

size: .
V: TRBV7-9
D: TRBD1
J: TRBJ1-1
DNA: TGTGCCAGCAGCGGACAGGGAACTGAAGCTTTCTTT
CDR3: CASSGQGTEAFF

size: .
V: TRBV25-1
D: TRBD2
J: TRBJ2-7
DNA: TGTGCCAGCAGTGAAGGGAGGGATCACGAGCAGTACTTC
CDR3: CASSEGRDHEQYF

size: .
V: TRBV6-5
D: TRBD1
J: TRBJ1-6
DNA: TGTGCCAGCAGTCCCCGGGACAGGTCAAATTCACCCCTCCACTTT
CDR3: CASSPRDRSNSPLHF

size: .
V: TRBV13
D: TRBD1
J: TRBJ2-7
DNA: TGTGCCAGCAGCGCGGGACAGGGGGCGTGTGAGCAGTACTTC
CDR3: CASSAGQGACEQYF

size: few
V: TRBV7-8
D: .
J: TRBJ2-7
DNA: TGTGCCAGCAGCTTATTTCCCTTCCGCCAGGGGTCCTACGAGCAGTACTTC
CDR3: CASSLFPFRQGSYEQYF

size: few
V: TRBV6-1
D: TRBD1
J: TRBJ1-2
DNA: TGTGCCAGCATGGCGGACAGGGGTCTCTATGGCTACACCTTC
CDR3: CASMADRGLYGYTF

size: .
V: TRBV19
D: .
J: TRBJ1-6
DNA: TGTGCCAGTAGTACCACAAACTCCTATAATTCACCCCTCCACTTT
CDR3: CASSTTNSYNSPLHF

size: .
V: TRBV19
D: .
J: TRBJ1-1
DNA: TGTGCCAGTAGCCCCCAGGTGAACACTGAAGCTTTCTTT
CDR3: CASSPQVNTEAFF

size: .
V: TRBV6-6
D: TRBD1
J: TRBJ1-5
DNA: TGTGCCAGCAGTTTAGGACAGGGAGCCAGCAATCAGCCCCAGCATTTT
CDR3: CASSLGQGASNQPQHF

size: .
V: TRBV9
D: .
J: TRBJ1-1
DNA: TGTGCCAGCAGCGTAAGGCAGGATAACACTGAAGCTTTCTTT
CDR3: CASSVRQDNTEAFF

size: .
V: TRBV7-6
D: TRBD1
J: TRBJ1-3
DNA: TGTGCCAGCAGCCGAGAAGACAGGGGGCCGAGAGGAAACACCATATATTTT
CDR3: CASSREDRGPRGNTIYF

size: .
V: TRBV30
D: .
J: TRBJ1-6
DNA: TGTGCCTGGAGTTCAACAGGGCTGGGGGTCTCACCCCTCCACTTT
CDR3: CAWSSTGLGVSPLHF

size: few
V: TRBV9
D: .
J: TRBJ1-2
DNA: TGTGCCAGCAGCGTAGACGCGGGACGGGGGTATGGCTACACCTTC
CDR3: CASSVDAGRGYGYTF

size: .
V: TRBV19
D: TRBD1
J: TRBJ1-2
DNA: TGTGCCAGTAGTATCCAGGGGGTCATGCTCAACTATGGCTACACCTTC
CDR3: CASSIQGVMLNYGYTF

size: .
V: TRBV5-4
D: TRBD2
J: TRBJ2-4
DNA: TGTGCCAGCAGCCGGGGACTAGCGGGGGGCGACGGAAACATTCAGTACTTC
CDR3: CASSRGLAGGDGNIQYF

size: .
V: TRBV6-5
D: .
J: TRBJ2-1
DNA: TGTGCCAGCAGCATGGTCGGGGGTTCTTACAATGAGCAGTTCTTC
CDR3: CASSMVGGSYNEQFF

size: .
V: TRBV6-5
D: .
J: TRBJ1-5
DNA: TGTGCCAGCAGGCCGGGAGGGATCAATCAGCCCCAGCATTTT
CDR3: CASRPGGINQPQHF

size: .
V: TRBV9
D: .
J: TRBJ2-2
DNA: TGTGCCAGCAGCGGCAGGAACACCGGGGAGCTGTTTTTT
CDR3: CASSGRNTGELFF

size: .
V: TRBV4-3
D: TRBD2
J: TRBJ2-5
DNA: TGCGCCAGCAGCCAAGATTATGGGCGGGGGGTCCAAGAGACCCAGTACTTC
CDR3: CASSQDYGRGVQETQYF

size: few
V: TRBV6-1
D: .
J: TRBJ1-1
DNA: TGTGCCAGCAGTGATTCGGTTTGGAACACTGAAGCTTTCTTT
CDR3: CASSDSVWNTEAFF

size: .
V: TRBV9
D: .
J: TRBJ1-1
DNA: TGTGCCAGCAGCGCAGTTCGCACTGAAGCTTTCTTT
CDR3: CASSAVRTEAFF

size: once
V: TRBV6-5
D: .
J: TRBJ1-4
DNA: TGTGCCAGCAGTTCCGGACAGCTTAATGAAAAACTGTTTTTT
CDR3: CASSSGQLNEKLFF

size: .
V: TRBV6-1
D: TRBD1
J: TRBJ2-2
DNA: TGTGCCAGCAGTGAAGCTGGGCGGGACAGGGGAAACACCGGGGAGCTGTTTTTT
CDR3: CASSEAGRDRGNTGELFF

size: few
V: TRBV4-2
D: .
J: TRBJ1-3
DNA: TGTGCCAGCAGCCAAGGGGTGGAGAGCTCTGGAAACACCATATATTTT
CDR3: CASSQGVESSGNTIYF

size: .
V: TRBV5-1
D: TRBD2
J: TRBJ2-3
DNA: TGCGCCAGCACCCCCGGGACTAGCGGGGGCGGTACAGATACGCAGTATTTT
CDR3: CASTPGTSGGGTDTQYF

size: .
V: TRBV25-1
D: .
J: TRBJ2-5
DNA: TGTGCCAGCAGTGAATTCCTGGAGCGGGAGACCCAGTACTTC
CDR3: CASSEFLERETQYF

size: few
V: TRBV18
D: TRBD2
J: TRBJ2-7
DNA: TGTGCCAGCTCACGCGGCCGGCTAGCGGGGTTGCGCGAGCAGTACTTC
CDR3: CASSRGRLAGLREQYF

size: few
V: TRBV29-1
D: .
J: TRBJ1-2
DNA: TGCAGCGTTGACAGGGGCCTCTATGGCTACACCTTC
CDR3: CSVDRGLYGYTF

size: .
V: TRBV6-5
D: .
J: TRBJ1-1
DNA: TGTGCCAGCAGTAACCCCCCGGTCACTGAAGCTTTCTTT
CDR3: CASSNPPVTEAFF

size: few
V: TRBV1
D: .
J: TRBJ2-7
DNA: TGCACCAGCAGCCAAGATCGGCAAGAACTGAGGAGGTACGAGCAGTACTTC
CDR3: CTSSQDRQELRRYEQYF

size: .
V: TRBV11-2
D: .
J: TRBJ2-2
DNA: TGTGCCAGCAGCTTAGAGGCGGCCAGGGGCTGGGGGGAGCTGTTTTTT
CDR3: CASSLEAARGWGELFF

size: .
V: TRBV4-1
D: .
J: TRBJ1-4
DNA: TGCGCCAGCAGCCAAGAAGGGGTGGCTAATGAAAAACTGTTTTTT
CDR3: CASSQEGVANEKLFF

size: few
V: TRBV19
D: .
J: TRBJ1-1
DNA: TGTGCCAGTAGCCTACTATGGCAGGGCGATGAAGCTTTCTTT
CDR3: CASSLLWQGDEAFF

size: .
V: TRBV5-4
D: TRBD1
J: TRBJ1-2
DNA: TGTGCCAGCAGCCCTACCCCAGGGGGCGCGGCTAACTATGGCTACACCTTC
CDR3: CASSPTPGGAANYGYTF

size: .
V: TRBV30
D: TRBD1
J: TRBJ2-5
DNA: TGTGCCTGGAGAAAAGGGGGCAACTTGGGGACCCAGTACTTC
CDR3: CAWRKGGNLGTQYF

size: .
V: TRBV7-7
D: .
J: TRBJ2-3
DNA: TGTGCCAGCAGCTTAGGGACTAAGGATACGCAGTATTTT
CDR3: CASSLGTKDTQYF

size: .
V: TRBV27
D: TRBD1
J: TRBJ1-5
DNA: TGTGCCAGCAGTGCAAACAGGGGACTTCAGCCCCAGCATTTT
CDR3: CASSANRGLQPQHF